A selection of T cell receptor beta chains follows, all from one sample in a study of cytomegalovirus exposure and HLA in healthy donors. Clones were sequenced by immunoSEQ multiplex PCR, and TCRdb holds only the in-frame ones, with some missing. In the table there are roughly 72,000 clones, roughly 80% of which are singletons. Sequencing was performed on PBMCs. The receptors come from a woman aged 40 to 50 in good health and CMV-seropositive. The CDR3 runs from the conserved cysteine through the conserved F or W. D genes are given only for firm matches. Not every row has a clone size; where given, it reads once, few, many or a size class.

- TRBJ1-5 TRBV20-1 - CSGVLNQPQHF TGCAGTGGAGTGTTAAATCAGCCCCAGCATTTT
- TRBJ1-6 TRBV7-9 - CASSLVGGTDSPLHF TGTGCCAGCAGCTTAGTCGGGGGGACGGATTCACCCCTCCACTTT
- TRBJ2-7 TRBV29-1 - CSVLMGTSVYEQYF TGCAGCGTTCTAATGGGGACTTCGGTCTACGAGCAGTACTTC
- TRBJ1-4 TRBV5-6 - CASSLAGFEKLFF TGTGCCAGCAGCTTGGCCGGGTTTGAAAAACTGTTTTTT
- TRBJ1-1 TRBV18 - CASSEDRVGGAFF TGTGCCAGCTCAGAGGACCGCGTCGGGGGAGCTTTCTTT
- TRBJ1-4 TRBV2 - CASSDWLTATNEKLFF TGTGCCAGCAGTGATTGGCTGACAGCAACTAATGAAAAACTGTTTTTT
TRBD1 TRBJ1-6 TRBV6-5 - CASSYRAQGNSPLHF TGTGCCAGCAGTTATAGGGCACAGGGGAATTCACCCCTCCACTTT
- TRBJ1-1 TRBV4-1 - CASSQGAGGGSEAFF TGCGCCAGCAGCCAAGGTGCGGGGGGTGGGTCTGAAGCTTTCTTT
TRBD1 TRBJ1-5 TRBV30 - CAWSVGWDRDNQPQHF TGTGCCTGGAGTGTAGGATGGGACAGAGACAATCAGCCCCAGCATTTT
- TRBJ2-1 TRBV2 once CASRVGQATSEEQFF TGTGCCAGCAGAGTGGGACAGGCTACTAGCGAAGAGCAGTTCTTC
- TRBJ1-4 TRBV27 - CASSPWGGTNEKLFF TGTGCCAGCTCCCCCTGGGGGGGCACTAATGAAAAACTGTTTTTT
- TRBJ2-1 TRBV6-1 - CASFHRVSGVYEQFF TGTGCCAGCTTCCACAGGGTTTCCGGGGTGTATGAGCAGTTCTTC
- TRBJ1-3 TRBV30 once CAWSVPGGLSGNTIYF TGTGCCTGGAGTGTACCGGGGGGCCTCTCTGGAAACACCATATATTTT
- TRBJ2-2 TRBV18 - CASSPPLLPNTANTGELFF TGTGCCAGCTCACCACCTCTACTGCCGAATACGGCGAACACCGGGGAGCTGTTTTTT
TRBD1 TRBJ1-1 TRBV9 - CASSVGGTGKGKEAFF TGTGCCAGCAGCGTAGGCGGGACAGGGAAAGGTAAAGAAGCTTTCTTT
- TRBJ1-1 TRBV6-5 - CASSYLGGYTEAFF TGTGCCAGCAGTTACTTGGGGGGTTACACTGAAGCTTTCTTT
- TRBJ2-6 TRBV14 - CASSPVSGANVLTF TGTGCCAGCAGCCCCGTCTCTGGGGCCAACGTCCTGACTTTC
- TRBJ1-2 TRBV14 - CASSIQDGRSGYTF TGTGCCAGCAGTATCCAGGACGGGAGGTCTGGCTACACCTTC
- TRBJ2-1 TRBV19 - CASPYGSGNSYNEQFF TGTGCCAGCCCATATGGGAGCGGAAACTCCTACAATGAGCAGTTCTTC
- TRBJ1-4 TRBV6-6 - CASSRRQAATNEKLFF TGTGCCAGCAGTCGACGACAGGCCGCAACTAATGAAAAACTGTTTTTT
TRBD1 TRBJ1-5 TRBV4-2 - CASSQQDLRGKVGNQPQHF TGTGCCAGCAGCCAGCAAGACCTCAGGGGGAAGGTCGGCAATCAGCCCCAGCATTTT
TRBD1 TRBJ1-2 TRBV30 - CAWSVGQGVNGYTF TGTGCCTGGAGTGTGGGACAGGGTGTAAACGGCTACACCTTC
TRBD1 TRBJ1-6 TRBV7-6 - CASSSKNRGSNSPLHF TGTGCCAGCAGCTCAAAAAACAGGGGGTCCAATTCACCCCTCCACTTT
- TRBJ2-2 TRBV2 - CASRNQGTNTGELFF TGTGCCAGCAGGAACCAGGGGACGAACACCGGGGAGCTGTTTTTT
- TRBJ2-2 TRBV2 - CASTQLWTMNTGELFF TGTGCCAGCACCCAACTGTGGACAATGAACACCGGGGAGCTGTTTTTT
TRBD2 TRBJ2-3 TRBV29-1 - CSVEGCSGVSTDTQYF TGCAGCGTTGAAGGGTGTAGCGGGGTAAGCACAGATACGCAGTATTTT
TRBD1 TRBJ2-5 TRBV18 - CASSPPGQRQETQYF TGTGCCAGCTCTCCCCCGGGACAGAGACAAGAGACCCAGTACTTC
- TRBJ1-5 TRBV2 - CASSVEAGRNQPQHF TGTGCCAGCAGTGTTGAAGCAGGGCGCAATCAGCCCCAGCATTTT
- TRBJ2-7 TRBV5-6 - CASSLAQTTYEQYF TGTGCCAGCAGCCTAGCCCAGACCACTTACGAGCAGTACTTC
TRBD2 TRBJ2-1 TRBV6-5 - CASNQLAGVSHEQFF TGTGCCAGCAATCAACTAGCGGGAGTCTCCCATGAGCAGTTCTTC
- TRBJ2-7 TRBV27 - CASSPLGEGYEQYF TGTGCCAGCAGTCCTCTAGGTGAAGGCTACGAGCAGTACTTC
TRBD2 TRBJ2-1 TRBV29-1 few CSATRLAGGYGEQFF TGCAGCGCCACTCGACTAGCGGGGGGTTACGGTGAGCAGTTCTTC
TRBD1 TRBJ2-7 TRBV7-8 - CASSFGDSTYEQYF TGTGCCAGCAGCTTTGGGGACAGTACCTACGAGCAGTACTTC
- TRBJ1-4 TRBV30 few CAWSVLDEKLFF TGTGCCTGGAGTGTACTTGATGAAAAACTGTTTTTT
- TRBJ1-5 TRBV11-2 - CASSRGSGQPQHF TGTGCCAGCAGCCGGGGGAGCGGTCAGCCCCAGCATTTT
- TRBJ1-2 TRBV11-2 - CASSSPTGTRSNYGYTF TGTGCCAGCAGCTCCCCGACCGGGACAAGGAGCAACTATGGCTACACCTTC
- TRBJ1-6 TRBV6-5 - CASSYFSRGTNSPLHF TGTGCCAGCAGTTACTTCTCCAGGGGAACCAATTCACCCCTCCACTTT
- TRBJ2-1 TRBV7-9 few CASSPAEIQFF TGTGCCAGCAGTCCGGCGGAGATACAGTTCTTC
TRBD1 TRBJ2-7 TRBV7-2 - CPQNTGGAKGLPYEQYF TGTCCGCAGAACACAGGGGGTGCGAAGGGCCTACCCTACGAGCAGTACTTC
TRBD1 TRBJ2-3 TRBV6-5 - CASSWGQGSTDTQYF TGTGCCAGCAGCTGGGGACAGGGAAGCACAGATACGCAGTATTTT
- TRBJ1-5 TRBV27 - CASKGGGLNQPQHF TGTGCCAGCAAAGGGGGGGGACTCAATCAGCCCCAGCATTTT
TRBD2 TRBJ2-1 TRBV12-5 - CASGLSYWTSGRYSYNEQFF TGTGCTAGTGGTTTGTCCTACTGGACTAGCGGGAGGTACTCCTACAATGAGCAGTTCTTC
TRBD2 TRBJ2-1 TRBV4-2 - CASSPSGLAVSYNEQFF TGTGCCAGCAGCCCGAGCGGACTAGCGGTCTCCTACAATGAGCAGTTCTTC
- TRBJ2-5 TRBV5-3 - CARSLAGRQETQYF TGTGCCAGAAGCTTGGCAGGGAGGCAAGAGACCCAGTACTTC
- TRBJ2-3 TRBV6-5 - CASKRGVSTDTQYF TGTGCCAGCAAAAGGGGTGTGAGCACAGATACGCAGTATTTT
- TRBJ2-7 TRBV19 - CASSRDTGIWTGEQYF TGTGCCAGTAGTAGGGACACGGGGATATGGACGGGCGAGCAGTACTTC
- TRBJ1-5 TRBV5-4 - CASSLSGDDNQPQHF TGTGCCAGCAGCTTGTCAGGGGATGACAATCAGCCCCAGCATTTT
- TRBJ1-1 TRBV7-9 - CASSLGQGNTEAFF TGTGCCAGCAGCTTGGGGCAGGGAAACACTGAAGCTTTCTTT
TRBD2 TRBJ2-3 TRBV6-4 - CASRRDPGGDTQYF TGTGCCAGCAGGCGGGACCCGGGGGGAGATACGCAGTATTTT
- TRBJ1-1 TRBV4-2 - CASSQGERDTEAFF TGTGCCAGCAGCCAAGGGGAGCGCGACACTGAAGCTTTCTTT
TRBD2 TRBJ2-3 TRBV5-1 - CASSPRVAGGPDTQYF TGCGCCAGCAGCCCCCGGGTAGCGGGAGGGCCTGATACGCAGTATTTT
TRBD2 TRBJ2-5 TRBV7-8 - CASSLALGQTGTSGSNQETQYF TGTGCCAGCAGCTTAGCACTTGGTCAAACCGGGACTAGCGGGAGTAATCAAGAGACCCAGTACTTC
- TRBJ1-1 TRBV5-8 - CASSPGHPNTEAFF TGTGCCAGCAGCCCGGGACACCCGAACACTGAAGCTTTCTTT
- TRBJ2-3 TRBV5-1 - CASSLSESTDTQYF TGCGCCAGCAGCTTGTCAGAAAGCACAGATACGCAGTATTTT
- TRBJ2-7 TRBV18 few CASSPRKQGRYEQYF TGTGCCAGCTCACCAAGAAAACAGGGCAGGTACGAGCAGTACTTC
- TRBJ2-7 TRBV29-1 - CSVSPQVGYEQYF TGCAGCGTTTCGCCACAGGTGGGCTACGAGCAGTACTTC
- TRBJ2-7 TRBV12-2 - CASRLVIPGHYEQYF TGTGCAAGTCGCTTAGTCATACCGGGACACTACGAGCAGTACTTC
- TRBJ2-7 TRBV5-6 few CASTNTVRAEQYF TGTGCCAGCACTAACACTGTGAGGGCCGAGCAGTACTTC
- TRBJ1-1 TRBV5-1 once CASSPAAGLGDTEAFF TGCGCCAGCAGCCCTGCCGCGGGACTCGGGGATACTGAAGCTTTCTTT
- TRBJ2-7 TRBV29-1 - CSVETGLGATDYEQYF TGCAGCGTTGAGACCGGATTAGGGGCCACAGACTACGAGCAGTACTTC